In its sample, the clone carrying this TCR beta chain was seen a few times. This sample was taken from a study of beta chain features in type 1 diabetes. In germline, CDR1 is LGHNA, CDR2 YSLEER. The V end was cut by 0 bases, the J end by 5 bases, with 14 bases between. The CDR3 runs 16 residues. The sequenced template was cDNA made from the entire isolated RNA. The assay was immunoSEQ multiplex PCR, and TCRdb's table has in-frame clones only and misses some. The sample gives under 900,000 clones, about a sixth of which show up once; 0.02% to 0.025% is in the top ten. Sequenced sample: naive CD4+ T cells from blood. This clonotype was sampled from a woman under 30 in good health. This chain links TRBV4-3 with TRBJ2-1, with D perhaps TRBD2 (5 bases). This CDR3 is CASSQDDYKTNNEQFF. The CDR3 coding sequence is TGCGCCAGCAGCCAAGATGACTATAAGACCAACAATGAGCAGTTCTTC.